Below, 19 T cell receptor beta chains from the same sample are listed, as sequenced in a study of T cell changes during pregnancy in multiple sclerosis. Method: immunoSEQ multiplex PCR; TCRdb's copy keeps in-frame clones and lacks some. The table lists 33,000 or so clones, around 90% of them singletons, with about 5.3% in the top ten. This material consisted of peripheral blood, taken in the third trimester of pregnancy. The receptors here all came from a female donor in good health, enrolled as a control in a pregnancy study.

The genes are TRBV5-1 and TRBJ2-5; tentative D call: TRBD2 (7 bases). The CDR3 runs to 15 residues. CDR1 is SGHRS and CDR2 is YFSETQ in the germline V gene. Between the trimmed V and J ends, which lost 2 bases and 1 base, there was a span of 12 bases. For the CDR3, the DNA is TGCGCCAGCAGCTTCTTCGCGGGGGCCCAAGAGACCCAGTACTTC. Residues: CASSFFAGAQETQYF.

The rearrangement joins TRBV25-1 to TRBJ2-1, with D possibly TRBD2 on 5 matching bases. This CDR3 is 16 amino acids long. Trimming removed 4 bases from V and 9 bases from J, with 22 bases in between. Per germline, CDR1 MGHDK and CDR2 SYGVNS. The CDR3: CASSGELEDLVGEQFF. The CDR3 bases are TGTGCCAGCAGTGGGGAACTAGAGGACCTGGTAGGTGAGCAGTTCTTC.

The V call is TRBV19, the J call TRBJ2-5; 10 bases map to TRBD1. Germline CDR1 and CDR2: LNHDA and SQIVND (reference sequence). The ends lost 5 bases at V and 5 bases at J; junction bases unmatched: 11. This CDR3 comprises 16 residues. The CDR3 DNA is TGTGCCAGTAGTTTCAGGACAGGGGGTACAAGGGAGACCCAGTACTTC. Translated, it gives CASSFRTGGTRETQYF.

The rearrangement joins TRBV11-3 to TRBJ2-2; possible D gene TRBD1, 5 bases. Germline CDR1 and CDR2: SGHNT and YENEEA. The CDR3 spans 16 residues. V shed 1 base and J shed 4 bases, with 13 bases lying between them. The CDR3, as DNA: TGTGCCAGCAGCTTAGGTATCCAGGGTCGCACCGGGGAGCTGTTTTTT. As protein: CASSLGIQGRTGELFF.

The chain carries TRBV6-4 and TRBJ1-2; 8 bases align to TRBD1. This CDR3 is built from 13 residues. Germline assignment: CDR1 MRHNA and CDR2 SNTAGT. J lost 8 bases, V lost 8 bases, and 10 bases had no gene match. CDR3 coding DNA: TGTGCCAGCCGAGCAGGGGGCGTAGGAGGCTACACCTTC. Amino acids: CASRAGGVGGYTF.

This chain connects TRBV27 to TRBJ2-7; 11 nucleotides match TRBD2. Germline CDR1 MNHEY, CDR2 SMNVEV (reference sequence). The CDR3 sequence is 15 residues long. Trimming took 5 bases from V and 2 from J; bases not matched to a gene: 5. CDR3 nucleotides: TGTGCCAGCAGTAACGGACTAGCGGGTCCCTACGAGCAGTACTTC. Translation gives CASSNGLAGPYEQYF.

The chain joins TRBV7-2 to TRBJ1-2; D perhaps matches TRBD1 (6 bases). Germline V gene lookup returns CDR1 SGHTA and CDR2 FQGNSA. CDR3 length: 15 residues. Trimming left V 0 bases short and J 2 bases short, with 10 bases between. The CDR3 sequence is CASSLAGQKNYGYTF. The CDR3 DNA sequence: TGTGCCAGCAGCTTAGCAGGACAGAAAAACTATGGCTACACCTTC.

The CDR3 nucleotides read TGTGCTAGTGGGATTTCGGGGAGCAATCAGCCCCAGCATTTT. It specifies CASGISGSNQPQHF. This sequence joins TRBV12-5 and TRBJ1-5; no reliable D call. V lost 6 bases to trimming and J lost 1 base, with 10 bases between them. The CDR3 sequence is 14 residues long. Germline V lookup: CDR1 LGHNT, CDR2 FRNRAP.

V is TRBV9 and J is TRBJ2-1, with 9 bases matching TRBD1. The CDR3 is made up of 13 amino acids. V lost 4 bases to trimming and J lost 6 bases; unmatched junction nucleotides: 2. The germline V gene has CDR1 SGDLS and CDR2 YYNGEE. In nucleotides, the CDR3 is TGTGCCAGCAGCTTGACAGGGGGCAATGAGCAGTTCTTC. Protein product: CASSLTGGNEQFF.

This clone appeared a few times. This chain connects TRBV7-9 to TRBJ1-2, with 7 bases fitting TRBD1. The germline V gene encodes CDR1 SEHNR and CDR2 FQNEAQ (reference sequence). This CDR3 has 12 residues. CDR3 sequence (DNA): TGTCTCTCCGGACAGGCTTCCTATGGCTACACCTTC. Translating it yields CLSGQASYGYTF. The whole variable domain, filled in from reference TRBV7-9 and TRBJ1-2, reads DTGVSQNPRHKITKRGQNVTFRCDPISEHNRLYWYRQTLGQGPEFLTYFQNEAQLEKSRLLSDRFSAERPKGSFSTLEIQRTEQGDSAMYLCLSGQASYGYTFGSGTRLTVV.

The chain combines TRBV9 with TRBJ2-5; TRBD2 aligns across 11 bases. J gave up 0 bases and V 2 bases, and 6 bases lay outside the gene matches. CDR1 SGDLS and CDR2 YYNGEE come from the germline V gene. There are 17 residues in the CDR3. CDR3 sequence: CASSVPLAGGHQETQYF. In nucleotides, the CDR3 is TGTGCCAGCAGCGTCCCCTTAGCGGGGGGGCACCAAGAGACCCAGTACTTC.

The rearrangement links TRBV7-8 to TRBJ2-3; 11 bases line up with TRBD2. Losses at the gene ends were 5 bases for V and 5 bases for J; bases not matched to a gene: 9. The germline V gene has CDR1 SGHVS and CDR2 FQNEAQ. The CDR3 totals 16 residues. The CDR3 region has the DNA TGTGCCAGCAGCGCCCAACTAGCGGGAGTAATAGATACGCAGTATTTT. This gives the protein CASSAQLAGVIDTQYF.

The chain joins TRBV5-1 to TRBJ2-1, with 15 bases identical to TRBD2. Germline assignment: CDR1 SGHRS and CDR2 YFSETQ. This CDR3 comprises 17 residues. Germline trimming cut 5 bases from V and 8 bases from J; bases unmatched to any gene: 11. The CDR3 region is CASSKLRTSGGVDEQFF. The CDR3 bases are TGCGCCAGCAGTAAACTTCGGACTAGCGGGGGGGTGGATGAGCAGTTCTTC.

This clone appeared a few times. This rearrangement joins TRBV2 to TRBJ1-1; D is unresolved. The CDR3 runs 15 residues. Between the trimmed V and J ends, which lost 1 base and 0 bases, there was a span of 9 bases. The germline gives CDR1 SNHLY, CDR2 FYNNEI. CDR3 in amino acids: CASSEGRTVNTEAFF. CDR3 nucleotides: TGTGCCAGCAGTGAAGGGAGGACGGTGAACACTGAAGCTTTCTTT.

The CDR3 region has the DNA TGTGCCAGCAGTTCAGCGGGGAACCAAGAGACCCAGTACTTC. Translating it yields CASSSAGNQETQYF. This sequence joins TRBV6-5 and TRBJ2-5, with TRBD2 identical over 7 bases. In germline, CDR1 is MNHEY, CDR2 SVGAGI. This CDR3 contains 14 residues. The ends lost 4 bases at V and 0 bases at J; junction bases unmatched: 2.

The CDR3 loop reads CSVAGSGSDTQYF. The CDR3 DNA follows: TGCAGCGTTGCGGGTAGCGGGAGTGATACGCAGTATTTT. The chain has TRBV29-1 and TRBJ2-3, with 9 bases lining up with TRBD2. Trimming cost V 4 bases and J 6 bases; bases outside gene matches: 5. The CDR3 runs 13 residues. In germline, CDR1 is SQVTM, CDR2 ANQGSEA.

The chain combines TRBV4-3 with TRBJ1-5, with a weak D call TRBD1 (6 bases). Germline loops: CDR1 LGHNA, CDR2 YSLEER. This CDR3 region has 15 residues. Deletions cut 0 bases from V and 3 bases from J, with 9 bases between. CDR3 DNA: TGCGCCAGCAGCCAAGAATCAGGGGCCAATCAGCCCCAGCATTTT. Its protein is CASSQESGANQPQHF.

In its sample, this clone was seen once. This chain links TRBV2 with TRBJ1-1; 8 bases line up with TRBD1. Per germline, CDR1 SNHLY and CDR2 FYNNEI. V lost 1 base to trimming and J lost 3 bases; unmatched junction nucleotides: 4. This CDR3 has 15 residues. CDR3: CASSEGQGAYTEAFF. Written as DNA, the CDR3 is TGTGCCAGCAGTGAAGGGCAGGGGGCGTACACTGAAGCTTTCTTT.

The CDR3, as DNA: TGTGCCAGCAGCGGGGGACAGGGGGTCGACTATGGCTACACCTTC. Translating it yields CASSGGQGVDYGYTF. The V call is TRBV5-6, the J call TRBJ1-2; the match to TRBD1 covers 11 bases. The V gene's germline CDR1 is SGHDT and CDR2 YYEEEE. CDR3 length equals 15 residues. V lost 4 bases and J lost 3; bases outside the gene matches: 5.